The sequence of this TCR beta chain was determined in a study of cytomegalovirus exposure and HLA in healthy donors (TCRdb year 2017). Study-wide context: An earlier analysis of roughly 500 of the donors reported about 290 Gb of sequence data and some 120 million unique TCR beta sequences from roughly 200 million T cells. Roughly 300 gigabases of sequencing data and about 92 million unique TCR sequences made up an early release that covered about 640 HLA-typed donors. Of the roughly 400 genotyped donors, approximately 83% fell in the genetic ancestry cluster associated with self-reported Caucasian donors. The study aimed to test whether cataloging public T cell receptors could reveal signatures of past pathogen exposure. The study profiled the T cell repertoires of about 640 subjects by immunosequencing and related them to cytomegalovirus serostatus. In addition to the first cohort of 666 subjects, a separate validation cohort of around 110 different subjects was used. To predict cytomegalovirus infection status, the study combined high-throughput TCR immunosequencing, statistical association of individual TCRs with disease status, and machine learning. A later analysis re-analyzed previously published TCR beta repertoires from about 730 donors and added high-resolution HLA genotyping to study TCR occurrence patterns. The later analysis used no new phenotypic data to find candidate immune exposures, relying instead on TCR beta sequences and their occurrence across donors. An earlier analysis of around 540 of the donors applied high-throughput TCR beta sequencing to assess whether each TCR beta V gene segment acted as functional or pseudogenic. Donor age, sex, ethnicity and CMV serostatus were compiled alongside the repertoire data. A later genetic analysis used genome-wide SNP genotypes for about 60% of the roughly 700 donors, treating that subset as a discovery cohort. Every discovery cohort repertoire had been produced on one sequencing platform. HLA typing covered class I and class II loci at four-digit resolution. The number of typed donors differed by locus: about 629-630 for A, B, C, DRB1 and DQB1; some 500 for DQA1; around 580 for DPA1; and around 470 for DPB1. Four to six DR-DQ haplotypes were handled as single units for association and clustering, since linkage in the cohort was strong. Among roughly 400 genotyped donors of the cohort, an average of about 240,000 unique TCR beta nucleotide sequences was sequenced per donor, of which approximately 19% were non-productive.

From its cysteine to its phenylalanine, the CDR3 spans 15 amino acids. The only DNA kept is the CDR3, 45 bases in frame from the first base. V is cut by 4 bases and J by 1 base, and the space between the germline ends is 13 bases. Looking up the germline V gene yields CDR1 MNHNS and CDR2 SASEGT. About this clone: It has no known antigen specificity. Base-call qualities are not available, and no considerably larger clone is one nucleotide away.

In total, 630 or so healthy bone marrow donors made up the cohort. All cohort members were sampled while nominally healthy, although unrecorded immune exposures were likely present. The donor was CMV seronegative and was included in the group of a few hundred seronegative cohort members. A peripheral blood sample was provided by each donor, and peripheral blood mononuclear cells were used for TCR beta sequencing. The Qiagen DNeasy Blood Extraction Kit was used to extract genomic DNA from the blood cell samples. On the study overall, not on this receptor specifically: Immune exposure information for the cohort was limited to CMV serostatus. When HLA alleles, especially DR and DQ, strongly co-occurred, TCR associations were difficult to assign to individual alleles. A further reported finding was that TCR beta sequences accurately predicted the HLA-A and HLA-B alleles for most subjects in the first cohort. Because counts were too low, seventeen rarely observed V segments, including chromosome 9 orphons, were left out of the earlier analysis of several hundred of the donors. According to the authors, the approach could potentially be generalized to other disease states and immunological phenotypes. A later analysis associated around 16,000 TCR beta sequences with specific HLA alleles at a false discovery rate of 0.05. Three of the identified cytomegalovirus-associated TCR beta chains were confirmed in vitro to be specific for cytomegalovirus antigens. The classifier was reported to diagnose cytomegalovirus status with high specificity and sensitivity in both the original cohort and the validation cohort. According to a later genetic analysis, donors in an Asian-associated ancestry cluster had fewer N-insertions in productive TCRs than the roughly 670-donor mean. This cohort had only TCR beta chains sequenced, and the lack of alpha or paired-chain data limited which features could be detected. A later analysis found that TCR association rates varied across HLA loci, with DRB1 alleles showing the most associated TCRs and HLA-C alleles the fewest. A later analysis found that most CMV-associated TCR beta chains appeared HLA-restricted, with HLA associations seemingly driven largely by CMV exposure. According to a later analysis, parvovirus B19, influenza, CMV and Epstein-Barr virus appeared linked to several top co-occurrence clusters. While some public TCRs were present in many individuals, most TCR sequences turned up only very rarely across donors. The study gave a list of some 150 TCR beta chains associated with cytomegalovirus. In an earlier analysis of approximately 590 of the donors, most TCR beta V segments were observed in productive rearrangements about 87% or about 30% of the time, broadly matching IMGT annotations. The 87-base-pair reads could not distinguish some IMGT-functional V segments, including TRBV6-2 and TRBV6-3, so those segments were excluded. In a later analysis, HLA-associated TCR beta chains showed more clonal expansion and lower generation probabilities than non-associated chains that were equally common. The sequencing pipeline was judged likely to have produced a cluster of highly shared sequence variants as a technical artifact. Roughly uniform sequencing depth across donors was assumed in presence/absence analyses, although this assumption may not hold. Correlated functional status among segregating V segments might be attributable to linkage disequilibrium, but an unknown experimental factor could not be ruled out. A later genetic analysis associated a missense DCLRE1C variant with V-gene and J-gene trimming of TCR beta chains, and an independent cohort replicated the association. Because some donors lacked HLA typing at each locus, the association tests relied only on the typed subset.

The library was generated by the immunoSEQ multiplex PCR assay. A mixture of 60 forward primers for TCR Vbeta segments and 13 reverse primers for TCR Jbeta segments was used in the multiplex PCR. A multiplex PCR assay on genomic DNA amplified the CDR3 region of rearranged TCR beta genes. On the Illumina HiSeq System, the amplified TCR beta libraries were sequenced as 87-base-pair reads. The authors' pipeline ran thus. A later analysis tallied around 82 million unique TCR beta chains across the 600 to 700 repertoires, and some 12 million of those chains were shared by two or more donors. To remove PCR and sequencing errors, raw reads were error-corrected and collapsed into unique sequences using a nearest-neighbor algorithm that merged closely related sequences. V, D and J gene segments were assigned by aligning CDR3 sequences to IMGT reference sequences. For a sequence to be retained, at least a six-nucleotide match to both a V gene segment and a J gene segment was required. A rearrangement was called productive if the CDR3 had no stop codons and remained in frame with V and J, and every other rearrangement was called non-productive. CDR3 was defined by IMGT convention, running from the second conserved V-encoded cysteine to the conserved J-encoded phenylalanine. The earlier analysis of about 560 of the donors excluded any sequence lacking an unambiguous match to a single V gene segment. In an earlier analysis of some 590 of the donors, V segments were called functional above 56.7% productive rearrangements and were called segregating when the between-donor standard deviation exceeded 5%. To diagnose cytomegalovirus status from the catalog of TCR beta chain sequences, a statistical classification framework was built. In a later analysis, TCR nucleotide sequences were compared against IMGT/GENE-DB human TR gene sequences so that V and J genes could be assigned. Using the TCRdist pipeline, a later analysis assigned CDR3 sequences along with most-parsimonious VDJ recombination scenarios. In a later analysis, every TCR beta chain was defined by the combination of its CDR3 amino acid sequence and its V-gene family, and reads without a unique V-gene family were dropped. A later analysis removed several hundred highly shared, low-generation-probability nucleotide sequences to deal with suspected cross-contamination and a sequencing artifact. In a later analysis, a clonal expansion index was calculated for each public chain from normalized within-repertoire ranks of inferred template counts. Generation probabilities in a later analysis came from a VDJ recombination model fitted to out-of-frame rearrangements, and those results were checked against IGoR. A later analysis scored TCR-TCR, TCR-HLA and TCR-CMV co-occurrence with hypergeometric tests, applying a repertoire-size bias correction to TCR pairs. In a later analysis, false discovery rates were estimated by permuting HLA or CMV assignments 20 times. In a later analysis, co-occurring TCRs were grouped using DBSCAN, and TCRdist sequence similarity was added for clustering within HLA-allele-positive subsets. Repertoires with fewer than 30,000 or more than 120,000 public chains were left out of co-occurrence clustering, as were roughly five repertoires with anomalous nucleotide sharing. Sourced from immuneACCESS, this table was stored by TCRdb with only in-frame sequences that have V and J called. A share of the clones is absent; for the studies checked, an unresolved V gene accounts for under half, and the remainder has no known explanation. Clone size and V and J calls were adopted from that table, with D and trimming inferred from the DNA. The sample records 50,000 or so clones, roughly 72% of which are singletons. Of the sample, about 9.1% falls within the top ten clones.

The sequence came from a woman aged 45 to 65 in good health and CMV-seronegative. Sequencing was carried out using PBMCs. The V and J genes are TRBV6-1 and TRBJ1-1; the D segment could be TRBD1, given 6 matching bases. The nucleotide sequence is TGTGCCAGCAGTGGGGCAACAGGGACGAACACTGAAGCTTTCTTT. It is translated as CASSGATGTNTEAFF.